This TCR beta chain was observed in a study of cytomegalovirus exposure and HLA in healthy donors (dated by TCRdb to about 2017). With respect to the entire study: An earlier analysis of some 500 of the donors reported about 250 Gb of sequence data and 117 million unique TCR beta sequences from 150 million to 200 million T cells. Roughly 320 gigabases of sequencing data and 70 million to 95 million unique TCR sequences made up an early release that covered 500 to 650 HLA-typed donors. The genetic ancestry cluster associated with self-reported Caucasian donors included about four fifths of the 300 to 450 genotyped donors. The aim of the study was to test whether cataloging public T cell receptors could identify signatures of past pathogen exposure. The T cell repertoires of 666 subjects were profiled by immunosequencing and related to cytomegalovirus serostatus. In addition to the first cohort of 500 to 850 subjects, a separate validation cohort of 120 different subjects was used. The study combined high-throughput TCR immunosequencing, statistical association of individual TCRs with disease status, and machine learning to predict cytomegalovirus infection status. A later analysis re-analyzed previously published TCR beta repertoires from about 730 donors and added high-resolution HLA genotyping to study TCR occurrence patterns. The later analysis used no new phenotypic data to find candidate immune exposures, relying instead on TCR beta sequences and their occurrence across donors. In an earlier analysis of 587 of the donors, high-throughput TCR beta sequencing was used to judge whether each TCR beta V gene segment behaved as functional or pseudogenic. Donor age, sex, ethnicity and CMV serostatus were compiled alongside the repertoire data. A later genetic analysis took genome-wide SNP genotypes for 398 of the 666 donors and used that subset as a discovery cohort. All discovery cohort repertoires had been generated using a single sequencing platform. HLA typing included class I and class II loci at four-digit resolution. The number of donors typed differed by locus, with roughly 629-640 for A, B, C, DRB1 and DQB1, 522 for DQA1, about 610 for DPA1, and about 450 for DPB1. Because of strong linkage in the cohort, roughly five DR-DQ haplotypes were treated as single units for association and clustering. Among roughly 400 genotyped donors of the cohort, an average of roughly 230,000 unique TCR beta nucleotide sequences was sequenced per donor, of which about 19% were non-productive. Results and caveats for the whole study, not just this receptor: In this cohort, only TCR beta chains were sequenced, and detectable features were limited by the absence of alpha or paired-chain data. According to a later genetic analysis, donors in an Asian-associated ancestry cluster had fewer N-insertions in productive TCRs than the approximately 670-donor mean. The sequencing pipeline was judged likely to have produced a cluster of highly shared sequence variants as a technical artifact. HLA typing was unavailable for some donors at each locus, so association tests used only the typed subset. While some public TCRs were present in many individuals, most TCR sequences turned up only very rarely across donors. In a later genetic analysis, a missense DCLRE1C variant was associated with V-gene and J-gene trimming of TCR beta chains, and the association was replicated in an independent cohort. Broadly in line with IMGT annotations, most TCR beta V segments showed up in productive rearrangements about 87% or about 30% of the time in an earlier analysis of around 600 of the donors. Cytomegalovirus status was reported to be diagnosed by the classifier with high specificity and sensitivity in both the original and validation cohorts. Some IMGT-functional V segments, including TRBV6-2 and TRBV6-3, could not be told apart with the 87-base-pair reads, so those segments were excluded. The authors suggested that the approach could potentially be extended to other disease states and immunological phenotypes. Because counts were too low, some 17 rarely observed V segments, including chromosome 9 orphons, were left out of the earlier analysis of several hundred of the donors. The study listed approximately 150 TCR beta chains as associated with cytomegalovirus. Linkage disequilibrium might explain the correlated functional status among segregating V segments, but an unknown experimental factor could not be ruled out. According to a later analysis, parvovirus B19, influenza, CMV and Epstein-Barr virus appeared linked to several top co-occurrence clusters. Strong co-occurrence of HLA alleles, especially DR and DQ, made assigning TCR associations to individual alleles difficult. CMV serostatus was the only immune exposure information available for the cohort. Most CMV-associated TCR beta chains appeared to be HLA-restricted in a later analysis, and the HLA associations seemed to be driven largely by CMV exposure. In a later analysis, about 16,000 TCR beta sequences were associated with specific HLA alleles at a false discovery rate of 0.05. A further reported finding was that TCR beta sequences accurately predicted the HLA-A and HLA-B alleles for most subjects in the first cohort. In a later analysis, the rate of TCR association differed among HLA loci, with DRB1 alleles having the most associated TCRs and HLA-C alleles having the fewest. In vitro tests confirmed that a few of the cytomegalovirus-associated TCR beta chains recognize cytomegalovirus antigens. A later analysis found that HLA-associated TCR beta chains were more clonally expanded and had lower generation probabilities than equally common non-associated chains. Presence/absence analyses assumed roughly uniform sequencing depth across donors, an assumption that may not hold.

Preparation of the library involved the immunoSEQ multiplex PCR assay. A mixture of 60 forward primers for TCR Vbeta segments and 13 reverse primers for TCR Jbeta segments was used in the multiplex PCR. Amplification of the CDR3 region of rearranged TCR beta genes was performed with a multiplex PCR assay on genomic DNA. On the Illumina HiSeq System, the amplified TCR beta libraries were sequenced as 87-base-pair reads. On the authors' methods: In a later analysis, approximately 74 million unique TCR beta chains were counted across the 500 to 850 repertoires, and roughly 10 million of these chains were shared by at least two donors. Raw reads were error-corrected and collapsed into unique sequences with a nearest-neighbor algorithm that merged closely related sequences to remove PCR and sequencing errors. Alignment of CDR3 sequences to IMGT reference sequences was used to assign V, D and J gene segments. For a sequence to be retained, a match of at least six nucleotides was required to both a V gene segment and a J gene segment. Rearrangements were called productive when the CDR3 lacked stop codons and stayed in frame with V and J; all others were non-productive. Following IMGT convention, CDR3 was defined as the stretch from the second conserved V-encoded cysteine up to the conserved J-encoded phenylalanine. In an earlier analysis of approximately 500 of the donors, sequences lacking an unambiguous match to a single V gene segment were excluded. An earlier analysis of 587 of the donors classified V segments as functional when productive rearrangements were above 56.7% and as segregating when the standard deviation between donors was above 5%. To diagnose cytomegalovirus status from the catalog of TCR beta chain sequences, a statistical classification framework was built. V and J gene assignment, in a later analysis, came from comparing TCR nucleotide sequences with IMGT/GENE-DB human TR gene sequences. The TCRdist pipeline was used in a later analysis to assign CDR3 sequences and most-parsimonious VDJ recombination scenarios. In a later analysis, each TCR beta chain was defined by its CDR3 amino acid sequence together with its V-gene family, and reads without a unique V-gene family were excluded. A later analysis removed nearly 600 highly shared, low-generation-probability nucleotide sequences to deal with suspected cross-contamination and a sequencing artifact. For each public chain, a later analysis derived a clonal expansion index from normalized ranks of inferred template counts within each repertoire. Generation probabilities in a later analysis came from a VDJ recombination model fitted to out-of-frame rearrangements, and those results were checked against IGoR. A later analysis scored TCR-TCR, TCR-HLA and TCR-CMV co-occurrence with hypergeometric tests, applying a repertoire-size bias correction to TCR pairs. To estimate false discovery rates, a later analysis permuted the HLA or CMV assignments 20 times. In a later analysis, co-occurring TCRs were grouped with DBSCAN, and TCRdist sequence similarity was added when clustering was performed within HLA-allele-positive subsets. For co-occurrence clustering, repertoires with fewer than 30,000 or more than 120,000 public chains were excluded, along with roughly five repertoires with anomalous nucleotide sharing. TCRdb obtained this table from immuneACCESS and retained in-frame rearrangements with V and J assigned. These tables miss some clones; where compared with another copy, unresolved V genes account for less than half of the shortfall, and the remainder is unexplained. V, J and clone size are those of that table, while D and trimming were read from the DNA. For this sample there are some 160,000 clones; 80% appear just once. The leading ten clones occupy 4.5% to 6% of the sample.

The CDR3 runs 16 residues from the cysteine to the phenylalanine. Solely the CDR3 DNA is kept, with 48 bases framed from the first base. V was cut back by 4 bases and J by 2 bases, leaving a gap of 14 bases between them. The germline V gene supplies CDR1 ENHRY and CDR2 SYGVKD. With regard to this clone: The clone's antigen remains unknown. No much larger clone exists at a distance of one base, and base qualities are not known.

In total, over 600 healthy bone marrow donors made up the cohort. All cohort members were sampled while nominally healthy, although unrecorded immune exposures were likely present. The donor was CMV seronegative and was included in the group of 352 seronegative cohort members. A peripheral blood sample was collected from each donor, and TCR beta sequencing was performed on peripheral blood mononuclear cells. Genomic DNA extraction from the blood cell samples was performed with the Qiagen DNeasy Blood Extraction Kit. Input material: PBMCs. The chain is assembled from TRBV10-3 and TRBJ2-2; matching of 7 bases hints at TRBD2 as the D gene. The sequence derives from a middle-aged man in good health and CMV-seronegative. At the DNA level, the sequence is TGTGCCATCAGTGCTACGCGGGGGCCAAACACCGGGGAGCTGTTTTTT. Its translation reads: CAISATRGPNTGELFF.